The text below deals with one T cell receptor beta chain. This sample stems from a study of cytomegalovirus exposure and HLA in healthy donors. The primer mix had 60 Vbeta and 13 Jbeta primers. Generated by immunoSEQ multiplex PCR, the TCRdb table keeps only in-frame clones and is missing some. The data contain fewer than 75,000 clones, 60% to 85% of them seen just once; the ten biggest clones take up roughly an eighth. Trimming pared 5 bases from V and 6 bases from J, leaving 8 bases between. Per the germline V gene, CDR1 is SEHNR and CDR2 is FQNEAQ (reference sequence). The CDR3 runs to 12 residues.

The chain carries TRBV7-9 and TRBJ2-1; D gene unclear. The TCR sequence derives from a man aged 65-85 years in good health and CMV-seronegative. Sequencing input: PBMCs. CDR3 DNA sequence: TGTGCCAGCAGCAAATCTTCCAATGAGCAGTTCTTC. Translation gives CASSKSSNEQFF.